The rows below give T cell receptor beta chains drawn from one sample of a study of T cell repertoires in cytomegalovirus infection. TCRdb recomputed calls from the reads with MiXCR, one row per CDR3 protein. Seen here are some 400,000 distinct CDR3 sequences, about 33% observed once, and the top ten hold around 15%. Sequenced sample: PBMCs. All receptors come from a human donor in good health (CMV status not recorded). Some clones in this sample may be carry-over from other donors' samples. CDR3s include the opening cysteine and the closing phenylalanine or tryptophan. A D gene is named only where the DNA matches it firmly. Clone size, where shown, is once, few, many, or a class for clones that have expanded.

TRBJ1-2 - - TRBV28 TGTGCCAGCAGTTTACCCCCGGTGGGCTATGGCTACACCTTC CASSLPPVGYGYTF
TRBJ2-7 - many TRBV7-2 TGTGCCAGCAGCTTATCCGGTTCCTACGAGCAGTACTTC CASSLSGSYEQYF
TRBJ1-4 TRBD1 - TRBV27 TGTGCCAGCAGTTTACTGGGACAGGGGTTTGAAAAACTGTTTTTT CASSLLGQGFEKLFF
TRBJ1-3 TRBD1 - TRBV3-1 TGTGCCAGCAGCGGACAGGGGTACTCTGGAAACACCATATATTTT CASSGQGYSGNTIYF
TRBJ2-7 TRBD1 - TRBV4-1 TGCGCCAGCAGCCGAGAAACCGGGACAGGGGGCCCCTACGAGCAGTACTTC CASSRETGTGGPYEQYF
TRBJ1-2 - few TRBV6-6 TGTGCCAGCGTGGAGTGGAACTATGGCTACACCTTC CASVEWNYGYTF
TRBJ1-5 - many TRBV7-6 TGTGCCAGCAGCTTATTTGGGGTTAGGGGCCGGAACAATCAGCCCCAGCATTTT CASSLFGVRGRNNQPQHF
TRBJ2-5 - many TRBV7-9 TGTGCCAGCAGCTTAGCGTCAGGGGAAGGAGAGACCCAGTACTTC CASSLASGEGETQYF
TRBJ1-5 - - TRBV18 TGTGCCAGCTCACCACCGGAGAATCAGCCCCAGCATTTT CASSPPENQPQHF
TRBJ2-3 - - TRBV5-4 TGTGCCAGCAGCTTTCAATCGGGAGATACGCAGTATTTT CASSFQSGDTQYF
TRBJ2-5 - few TRBV24-1 TGTGCCACCAGTGACCCCTCCGGGGGGCTAAAGGAGACCCAGTACTTC CATSDPSGGLKETQYF
TRBJ2-3 - many TRBV12-3/TRBV12-4 TGTGCCAGCAGCTCCTGGGGTGGGGGAGGCACAGATACGCAGTATTTT CASSSWGGGGTDTQYF
TRBJ1-1 - few TRBV6-6 TGTGCCAGCAGTTACGAGACAGCGAACACTGAAGCTTTCTTT CASSYETANTEAFF
TRBJ1-4 - few TRBV7-2 TGTGCCAGCAGCTTAGAACAGTCTTCTAATGAAAAACTGTTTTTT CASSLEQSSNEKLFF
TRBJ2-7 - - TRBV6-1 TGTGCCAGCAGGGCCGGGACGGGCCACGAGCAGTACTTC CASRAGTGHEQYF
TRBJ1-2 - - TRBV20-1 TGCAGTGCTAGCAAGGGGAGCGTCTATGGCTACACCTTC CSASKGSVYGYTF
TRBJ1-4 - - TRBV5-5 TGTGCCAGCAGCTACCCGAGGGGGACCCGAGGAGAAAAACTGTTTTTT CASSYPRGTRGEKLFF
TRBJ2-4 TRBD1 - TRBV20-1 TGCAGTGCTAGAGATCAGGGGGAGCTAGCCAAAAACATTCAGTACTTC CSARDQGELAKNIQYF
TRBJ1-3 - - TRBV11-2 TGTGCCAGCAGCTTAGGACTGATCTCTGGAAACACCATATATTTT CASSLGLISGNTIYF
TRBJ2-5 - few TRBV20-1 TGCAGTGCTAGAGTTAGGTTTCGGCAAGAGACCCAGTACTTC CSARVRFRQETQYF
TRBJ2-5 TRBD1 many TRBV6-2/TRBV6-3 TGTGCCAGCATGACCAAGACAGGGTATGAGACCCAGTACTTC CASMTKTGYETQYF
TRBJ2-1 - few TRBV28 TGTGCCAGCAGTTGGGGCAGCTCCTACAATGAGCAGTTCTTC CASSWGSSYNEQFF
TRBJ2-7 - - TRBV2 TGTGCCAGCAGTGAAAGGCTCAGGACGCCCGCCTCCTACGAGCAGTACTTC CASSERLRTPASYEQYF
TRBJ1-1 - - TRBV19 TGTGCCAGTAGTATCGAGTTGAACACTGAAGCTTTCTTT CASSIELNTEAFF
TRBJ2-5 - - TRBV20-1 TGCAGTGCTAGTTTGCGGGGCCGCCAAGAGACCCAGTACTTC CSASLRGRQETQYF
TRBJ1-1 - many TRBV7-2 TGTGCCAGCAGCCGGGTGGGCACTGAAGCTTTCTTT CASSRVGTEAFF
TRBJ1-1 - - TRBV5-4 TGTGCCAGCAGCTTGGAAGGCAGCATGAACACTGAAGCTTTCTTT CASSLEGSMNTEAFF
TRBJ2-2 - - TRBV12-3/TRBV12-4 TGTGCCAGCAGTTTGGGTGTACTCGGGGAGCTGTTTTTT CASSLGVLGELFF